This TCR beta chain emerged from a study of CD8+ T cells in alopecia areata. Germline values: CDR1 SGHTA, CDR2 FQGTGA. CDR3 length: 13 residues. V was clipped by 4 bases and J by 6 bases, with 11 bases between them. Extracted RNA was reverse transcribed into cDNA, the sequencing template. Repertoires were generated with immunoSEQ multiplex PCR, while TCRdb's copy carries only in-frame clones and drops some. The sample lists 90,000 to 150,000 clones, more than 45% seen once, with just over 0.45% in the top ten. Treatment indicated: oral pan-JAK inhibitor, 5-10 mg twice daily. This clone was recorded a few times.

This sequence was found in a human donor with alopecia areata. V is TRBV7-3 and J is TRBJ2-3; perhaps TRBD2 as D (6 bases). Sequencing used CD4+ T cells sorted from blood, obtained at week 4, from a patient treated with tofacitinib. The CDR3 DNA is TGTGCCAGCAGCTCGGGGGTTCCCGATACGCAGTATTTT. Translation: CASSSGVPDTQYF.